The sequence of this TCR beta chain was determined in a study of T cell changes during pregnancy in multiple sclerosis. The ends lost 2 bases at V and 8 bases at J; junction bases unmatched: 10. Per germline, CDR1 SGDLS and CDR2 YYNGEE. CDR3 length equals 16 residues. Sequenced by immunoSEQ multiplex PCR; TCRdb stores in-frame clones only, minus some. The table records some 89,000 clones, approximately 94% of them present only once. This receptor was identified in a female donor with multiple sclerosis, enrolled in a pregnancy study. This rearrangement joins TRBV9 to TRBJ1-4; 9 nucleotides match TRBD1. This sample comprised peripheral blood, obtained in the third trimester of pregnancy. The CDR3 DNA is TGTGCCAGCAGCGTGGAGGGGGGACAGGGTTTGGAAAAACTGTTTTTT. Translating gives CASSVEGGQGLEKLFF.